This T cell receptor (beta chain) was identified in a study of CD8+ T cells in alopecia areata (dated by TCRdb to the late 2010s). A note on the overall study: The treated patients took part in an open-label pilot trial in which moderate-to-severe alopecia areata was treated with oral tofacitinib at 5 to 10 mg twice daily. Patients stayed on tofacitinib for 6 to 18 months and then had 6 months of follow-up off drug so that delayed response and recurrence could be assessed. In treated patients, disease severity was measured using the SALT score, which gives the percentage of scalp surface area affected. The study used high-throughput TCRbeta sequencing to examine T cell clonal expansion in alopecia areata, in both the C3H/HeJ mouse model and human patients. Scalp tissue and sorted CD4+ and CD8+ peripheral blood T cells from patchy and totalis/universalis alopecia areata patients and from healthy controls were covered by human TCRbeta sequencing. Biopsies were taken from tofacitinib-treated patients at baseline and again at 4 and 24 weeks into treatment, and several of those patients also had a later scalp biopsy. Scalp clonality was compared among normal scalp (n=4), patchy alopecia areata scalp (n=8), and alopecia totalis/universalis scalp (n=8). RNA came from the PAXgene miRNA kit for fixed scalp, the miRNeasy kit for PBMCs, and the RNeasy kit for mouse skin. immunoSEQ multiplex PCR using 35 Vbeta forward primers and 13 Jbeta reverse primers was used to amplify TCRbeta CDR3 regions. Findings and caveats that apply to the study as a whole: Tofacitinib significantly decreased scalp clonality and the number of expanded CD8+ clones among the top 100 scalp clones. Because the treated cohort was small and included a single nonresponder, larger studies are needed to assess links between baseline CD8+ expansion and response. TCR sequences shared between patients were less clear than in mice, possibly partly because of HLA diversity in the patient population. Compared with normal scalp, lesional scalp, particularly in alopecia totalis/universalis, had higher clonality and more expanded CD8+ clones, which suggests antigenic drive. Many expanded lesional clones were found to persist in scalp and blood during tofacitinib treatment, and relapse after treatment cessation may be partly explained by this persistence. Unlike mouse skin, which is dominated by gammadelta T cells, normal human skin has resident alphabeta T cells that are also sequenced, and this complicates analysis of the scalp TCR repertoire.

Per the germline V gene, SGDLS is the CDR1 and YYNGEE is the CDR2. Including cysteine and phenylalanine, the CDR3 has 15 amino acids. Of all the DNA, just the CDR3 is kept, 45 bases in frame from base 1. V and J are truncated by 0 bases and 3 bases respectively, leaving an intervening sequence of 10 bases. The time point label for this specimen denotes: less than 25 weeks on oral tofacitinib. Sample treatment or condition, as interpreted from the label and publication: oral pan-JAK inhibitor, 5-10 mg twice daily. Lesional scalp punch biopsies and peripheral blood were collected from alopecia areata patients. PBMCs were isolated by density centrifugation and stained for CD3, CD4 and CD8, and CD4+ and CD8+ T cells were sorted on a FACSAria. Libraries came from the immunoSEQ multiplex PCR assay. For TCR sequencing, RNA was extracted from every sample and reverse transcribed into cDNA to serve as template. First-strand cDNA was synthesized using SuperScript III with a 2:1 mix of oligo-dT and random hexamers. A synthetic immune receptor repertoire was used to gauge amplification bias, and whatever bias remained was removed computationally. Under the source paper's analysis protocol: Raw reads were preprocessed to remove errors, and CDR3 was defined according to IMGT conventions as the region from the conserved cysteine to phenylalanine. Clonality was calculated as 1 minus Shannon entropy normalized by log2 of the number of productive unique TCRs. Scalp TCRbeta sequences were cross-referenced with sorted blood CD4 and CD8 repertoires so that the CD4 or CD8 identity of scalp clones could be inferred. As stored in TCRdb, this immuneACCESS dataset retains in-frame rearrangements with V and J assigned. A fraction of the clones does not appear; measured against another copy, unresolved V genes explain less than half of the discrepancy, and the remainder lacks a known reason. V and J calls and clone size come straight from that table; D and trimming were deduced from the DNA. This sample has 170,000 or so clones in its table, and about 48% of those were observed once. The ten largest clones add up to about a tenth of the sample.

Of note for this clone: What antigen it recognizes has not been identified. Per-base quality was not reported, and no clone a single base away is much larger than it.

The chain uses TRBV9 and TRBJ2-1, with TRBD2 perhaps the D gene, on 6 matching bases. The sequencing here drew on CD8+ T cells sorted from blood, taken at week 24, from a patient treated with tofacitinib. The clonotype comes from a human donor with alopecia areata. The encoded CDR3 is CASSVVDGSYNEQFF. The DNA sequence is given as TGTGCCAGCAGCGTAGTAGACGGGAGCTACAATGAGCAGTTCTTC.